This T cell receptor (beta chain) came from a study of cytomegalovirus exposure and HLA in healthy donors. Overall study results and limits: A prior analysis recorded that most TCR beta V segments were productive about 87% or about 30% of the time. It was reported in a later analysis that an Asian-associated ancestry cluster showed fewer N-insertions than the 666-donor mean. For most TCR sequences rarity was the rule, although some public TCRs occurred in many donors. One variant, a missense change in DCLRE1C, was linked in a later analysis to TCR beta V- and J-gene trimming.

Germline V gene sequence: CDR1 SGHAT, CDR2 FQNNGV. The CDR3 spans 16 residues. V dropped 5 bases and J dropped 4 bases, with 21 bases sitting between them. The PCR contained 60 Vbeta and 13 Jbeta primers. Profiled with immunoSEQ multiplex PCR; TCRdb holds only in-frame clones, not every one. The table records 150,000 to 200,000 clones, about 75% of them present only once. On this clone: Its antigen remains unknown.

The source is a man aged 18 to 30 in good health and CMV-seropositive. The chain has TRBV11-2 and TRBJ2-7; D may be TRBD2 (6 bases). Source material: PBMCs. CDR3 sequence (DNA): TGTGCCAGCAGCAGAGGATCCGGGACTGCGGGGTACGAGCAGTACTTC. It encodes CASSRGSGTAGYEQYF.